The 24 T cell receptor beta chains reported below all come from one sample, sequenced in a study of metastatic and nonmetastatic thyroid tumors. No patient received treatment before thyroid surgery. TCRdb re-called the PCR reads through MiXCR. Among some 7,300 clones listed, approximately 40% were seen once. The sequenced sample consisted of tumor tissue. Receptors were obtained from a female donor with papillary thyroid cancer or a benign thyroid nodule (not recorded which). Some clones in this sample may be carry-over from other donors' samples.

J is TRBJ2-7 and V is TRBV7-2, with 7 positions matching TRBD1. The CDR3 has 14 amino acids. V shed 1 base, J shed 9 bases, and the junction held 9 bases outside the gene matches. The germline V gene encodes CDR1 SGHTA and CDR2 FQGNSA. CDR3 protein: CASSLGATGVGQYF. The CDR3, as DNA: TGTGCCAGCAGCTTAGGGGCCACAGGGGTGGGGCAGTACTTC.

This clone was observed a handful of times. The chain carries TRBV6-1 and TRBJ2-1, with unresolved D. Trimming left V 6 bases short and J 8 bases short, with 14 bases between. The CDR3 covers 13 residues. CDR1 MNHNS and CDR2 SASEGT come from the germline V gene. CDR3 DNA sequence: TGTGCCAGCAGCCCTCAAGCAAGGGATGAGCAGTTCTTC. This codes for CASSPQARDEQFF.

Sample share makes this clone medium-sized (0.01 to 0.1%). The chain is built from TRBV5-1 and TRBJ2-7; 11 bases line up with TRBD1. With 2 bases clipped from V and 5 bases from J, the junction kept 3 bases outside the gene matches. The CDR3 has 14 residues. Germline V gene sequence: CDR1 SGHRS, CDR2 YFSETQ. For the CDR3, the DNA is TGCGCCAGCAGCTTTTGGGGACAGGGGGACGAGCAGTACTTC. The encoded protein is CASSFWGQGDEQYF.

This clone ranks as medium-sized. The chain combines TRBV20-1 with TRBJ2-4; a weak D match, TRBD1 (5 bases). The CDR3 has 13 amino acids. Per the germline V gene, CDR1 is DFQATT and CDR2 is SNEGSKA (reference sequence). V lost 5 bases and J lost 8, with 16 bases in between. The CDR3 loop is CSAREGEWDIQYF. The CDR3 DNA follows: TGCAGTGCTCGCGAAGGGGAATGGGACATTCAGTACTTC.

The chain combines TRBV14 with TRBJ2-7; D gene uncertain. The V gene lost 1 base and the J gene lost 1 base, with 11 bases spanning the gap. This CDR3 has 15 amino acids. From germline, CDR1 is SGHDN and CDR2 FVKESK. The CDR3 sequence is CASSQGRLGSYEQYF. CDR3 nucleotides: TGTGCCAGCAGCCAAGGGCGACTTGGATCCTACGAGCAGTACTTC.

This clone has more than one count but fewer than ten. The CDR3 reads CASSLAGGRAPQHF. CDR3 DNA: TGTGCCAGCAGCTTGGCGGGAGGGAGGGCCCCCCAGCATTTT. This sequence joins TRBV6-1 and TRBJ1-5; D gene unclear. V shed 6 bases and J shed 10 bases, with 19 bases lying between them. Germline lookup yields CDR1 MNHNS and CDR2 SASEGT. The CDR3 loop spans 14 amino acids.

CDR3 DNA: TGTGCCAGCAGTCCCTGGGACAGAATGAACACTGAAGCTTTCTTT. Its translation is CASSPWDRMNTEAFF. The rearrangement links TRBV6-1 to TRBJ1-1; 7 bases fit TRBD1. Germline loops: CDR1 MNHNS, CDR2 SASEGT. CDR3 length: 15 amino acids. Unmatched junction bases numbered 6, after V lost 5 bases and J lost 0 bases.

The chain couples TRBV9 to TRBJ1-2; 10 bases line up with TRBD1. With 3 bases clipped from V and 6 bases from J, the junction kept 8 bases outside the gene matches. The CDR3 length is 15 residues. In germline, CDR1 is SGDLS, CDR2 YYNGEE. The CDR3 DNA reads TGTGCCAGCAGCGAATCGACAGGGGGCGCCGATGGCTACACCTTC. Amino acid sequence: CASSESTGGADGYTF.

By proportion, this clone is large. This chain joins TRBV6-1 and TRBJ2-7; D is ambiguous. This CDR3 is 12 amino acids long. V gave up 1 base and J gave up 5 bases, with 6 bases separating them. The V gene's germline CDR1 is MNHNS and CDR2 SASEGT. The CDR3 region is CASSEDRHEQYF. CDR3 coding DNA: TGTGCCAGCAGTGAAGACCGACACGAGCAGTACTTC.

V usage is TRBV6-2 or TRBV6-3 and J usage is TRBJ2-2; the match to TRBD2 covers 7 bases. The J segment lost 4 bases and the V segment lost 8 bases, leaving 13 bases of the junction unmatched. Germline-derived CDR1 and CDR2 are MNHEY and SVGEGT. The CDR3 is made up of 16 amino acids. CDR3 coding DNA: TGTGCCAGCCGTACCAGCGCGGGACTAAGCACCGGGGAGCTGTTTTTT. It translates to CASRTSAGLSTGELFF.

This clone occurred a few times. The chain has TRBV12-3 or TRBV12-4 and TRBJ2-7; 7 bases line up with TRBD1. J was trimmed by 5 bases and V by 4 bases; bases with no gene match: 11. The CDR3 has 15 amino acids. The CDR3 DNA reads as TGTGCCAGCAGTTCGGGACAGTCCAGAGCCGACGAGCAGTACTTC. Translated: CASSSGQSRADEQYF.

The rearrangement joins TRBV6-1 to TRBJ1-2, with D hard to call. Looked up from germline, CDR1 is MNHNS and CDR2 is SASEGT. The CDR3 consists of 13 residues. V dropped 1 base and J dropped 5 bases, with 8 bases sitting between them. The CDR3 is CASSEGTVYGYTF. CDR3 DNA sequence: TGTGCCAGCAGTGAAGGCACAGTTTATGGCTACACCTTC.

J is TRBJ1-2 and V is TRBV2; TRBD1 matches at 8 bases. This CDR3 comprises 12 residues. J gave up 0 bases and V 11 bases, and 2 bases lay outside the gene matches. From germline, CDR1 is SNHLY and CDR2 FYNNEI. CDR3 region: CALGQANYGYTF. The CDR3 coding sequence is TGTGCCTTGGGACAGGCTAACTATGGCTACACCTTC.

On this clone itself: One end of the junction varies from germline; a read error may be responsible. This chain connects TRBV5-1 to TRBJ1-1; 8 nucleotides agree with TRBD1. This CDR3 is 15 amino acids long. CDR1 SGHRS and CDR2 YFSETQ come from the germline V gene. The CDR3 nucleotides are TGCGCCAGCAGCCCGGGGCGGGACAGGAACTCTGAAGCTTTCTTT. It yields the protein CASSPGRDRNSEAFF.

This chain links TRBV20-1 with TRBJ2-1, with D possibly TRBD1 on 5 matching bases. Germline CDR1 and CDR2: DFQATT and SNEGSKA (reference sequence). V lost 2 bases, J lost 2 bases, and 13 bases lay in between. The CDR3 runs 15 residues. The CDR3 coding sequence is TGCAGTGCTAGAATAGCAGGGAAGGCCTACAATGAGCAGTTCTTC. Translated, it gives CSARIAGKAYNEQFF.

This chain uses TRBV20-1 with TRBJ2-6; maybe TRBD1 (6 bases). Trimming removed 1 base from V and 4 bases from J, with 14 bases in between. Germline values: CDR1 DFQATT, CDR2 SNEGSKA (reference sequence). The CDR3 totals 16 residues. CDR3 residues: CSARAHTGTGANVLTF. The CDR3 region has the DNA TGCAGTGCTAGAGCTCATACAGGGACAGGGGCCAACGTCCTGACTTTC.

This clone occurred once. The chain employs TRBV18 and TRBJ2-7, with 10 bases identical to TRBD2. Germline V CDR1 and CDR2: KGHSH, LQKENI. This CDR3 has 15 amino acids. The V gene end was trimmed by 5 bases and the J gene end by 5 bases; junction bases not matched to a gene: 9. CDR3 sequence reads: CASSSTLAGDHEQYF. CDR3 bases: TGTGCCAGCTCATCTACGCTAGCGGGAGATCACGAGCAGTACTTC.

This clone occurred a few times. The V gene is TRBV15, the J gene TRBJ2-3; D uncertain. The CDR3 spans 12 residues. Deletions cut 4 bases from V and 3 bases from J, with 5 bases between. The germline V gene has CDR1 LNHNV and CDR2 YYDKDF (reference sequence). CDR3 nucleotides: TGTGCCACCAGCATAGAAACAGATACGCAGTATTTT. It yields the protein CATSIETDTQYF. Supplemented by reference TRBV15 and TRBJ2-3, the full variable domain reads DAMVIQNPRYQVTQFGKPVTLSCSQTLNHNVMYWYQQKSSQAPKLLFHYYDKDFNNEADTPDNFQSRRPNTSFCFLDIRSPGLGDTAMYLCATSIETDTQYFGPGTRLTVL.

About this clone: The junction and the germline gene differ at one end; a read error may be behind it. The V and J genes are TRBV20-1 and TRBJ2-1; perhaps TRBD2 as D (6 bases). The CDR3 is made up of 12 amino acids. From germline, CDR1 is DFQATT and CDR2 SNEGSKA (reference sequence). Here the CDR3 reads CSGRVSGDSQLF. CDR3 nucleotide sequence: TGCAGTGGTAGAGTTAGCGGAGATTCGCAGTTATTC.

As for this clone: The sample has other DNA sequences that encode this CDR3 too. This chain uses TRBV30 with TRBJ1-2; D unresolved. The CDR3 has 12 residues. Germline V gene sequence: CDR1 GTSNPN, CDR2 SVGIG (reference sequence). The CDR3 DNA follows: TGTGCTCTTTACCCCGGATTCTATGGCTACACCTTC. Translating gives CALYPGFYGYTF.

The rearrangement links TRBV20-1 to TRBJ2-7, with TRBD2 identical over 12 bases. The CDR3 has 16 amino acids. Germline CDR1 and CDR2: DFQATT and SNEGSKA (reference sequence). J lost 0 bases, V lost 3 bases, and 6 bases had no gene match. The CDR3 spells CSAREGLAGFSYEQYF. The CDR3 DNA is TGCAGTGCTAGGGAGGGACTAGCGGGTTTCTCCTACGAGCAGTACTTC.

This clone has just a few counts. The genes are TRBV15 and TRBJ2-2, with D unresolved. The CDR3 length is 13 residues. Trimming pared 5 bases from V and 14 bases from J, leaving 18 bases between. Germline CDR1 reads LNHNV; CDR2 reads YYDKDF (reference sequence). In DNA, the CDR3 is TGTGCCACCAGCCCTGCCCCGGCGGTGGATCTGTTTTTT. Residues: CATSPAPAVDLFF.

The chain is built from TRBV20-1 and TRBJ1-1; no firm D call. V was pared by 3 bases and J by 3 bases, with 8 bases between. The CDR3 length is 12 residues. Germline V lookup: CDR1 DFQATT, CDR2 SNEGSKA (reference sequence). The CDR3 DNA is TGCAGTGCTAGTCTCGGCGACACTGAAGCTTTCTTT. Translating gives CSASLGDTEAFF.

There are a few counts of this clone. The V call is TRBV27, the J call TRBJ2-1; the D is unclear. The CDR3 covers 15 residues. V lost 6 bases and J lost 6, with 18 bases in between. CDR1 and CDR2 from the germline V gene are MNHEY and SMNVEV (reference sequence). This CDR3 is CASRLMAKGGNEQFF. The CDR3 DNA reads TGTGCCAGCAGATTAATGGCCAAGGGCGGCAATGAGCAGTTCTTC.